The 17 T cell receptor beta chains presented below share a single source sample, sequenced in a study of blood T cells in healthy people across ages. A J-beta primer mix and a sample-barcoded 5' primer were used in a second PCR of about 7 to 12 cycles. MiXCR was run by TCRdb on the 5' RACE reads, yielding one entry per CDR3 protein. The sample shows over a million distinct CDR3 sequences, roughly a quarter of them seen only once. The same data also contributed to another study, on T cells of mothers and their children.

Sample: blood. The receptors here all came from a girl aged 2 to 10 in good health.

This chain links TRBV7-9 with TRBJ2-2; weak D call: TRBD1 (5 bases). The CDR3 is 14 residues long. The V and J ends lost 10 bases and 3 bases respectively, with 15 bases between them. Germline V CDR1 and CDR2: SEHNR, FQNEAQ (reference sequence). The CDR3 coding sequence is TGTGCCACTTCCAGGGTATCGGACACCGGGGAGCTGTTTTTT. This codes for CATSRVSDTGELFF.

This clonotype came up a few times. At one end the junction does not follow the germline gene, possibly because of a read error. The chain employs TRBV7-9 and TRBJ2-4; D is perhaps TRBD2 (6 bases). This CDR3 contains 14 residues. Germline V gene lookup returns CDR1 SEHNR and CDR2 FQNEAQ (reference sequence). The CDR3 here is CTSTAWGVVNIQYF. CDR3 nucleotides: TGTACCAGCACCGCATGGGGGGTGGTAAACATTCAGTACTTC.

This clonotype was counted a few times. This sequence joins TRBV28 and TRBJ2-1; 7 bases map to TRBD2. J lost 7 bases, V lost 2 bases, and 11 bases had no gene match. The CDR3 extends over 16 amino acids. The V gene's germline CDR1 is MDHEN and CDR2 SYDVKM. The CDR3 DNA reads TGTGCCAGCAGTTTAAGGAAGCGGGATAGGCTTAATGAGCAGTTCTTC. Translation: CASSLRKRDRLNEQFF.

The chain joins TRBV5-1 to TRBJ2-7; TRBD1 agrees at 9 bases. The trim removed 0 bases at V and 7 bases at J, leaving 8 bases unmatched. Germline V lookup: CDR1 SGHRS, CDR2 YFSETQ. The CDR3 consists of 15 residues. In DNA, the CDR3 is TGCGCCAGCAGCTTGGGTGCGACAGGGGGAGAGGAGCAGTACTTC. This codes for CASSLGATGGEEQYF.

This clonotype turned up a few times. V gene TRBV28 combines with J gene TRBJ2-5; unclear D gene. Germline CDR1 is MDHEN and CDR2 is SYDVKM. The CDR3 sequence is 13 residues long. V lost 6 bases and J 5 bases, leaving 13 bases between the germline ends. CDR3 nucleotide sequence: TGTGCCAGCAGCCCGGATGGGGTGGAGACCCAGTACTTC. Its translation: CASSPDGVETQYF.

CDR3 amino acids: CASSYGTGGQETQYF. The CDR3 nucleotides are TGTGCCAGCAGCTATGGGACAGGGGGTCAAGAGACCCAGTACTTC. The genes are TRBV7-9 and TRBJ2-5; 11 nucleotides match TRBD1. This CDR3 contains 15 residues. J was trimmed by 2 bases and V by 4 bases; bases with no gene match: 3. Germline V CDR1 and CDR2: SEHNR, FQNEAQ (reference sequence).

This clonotype has more than one count but fewer than ten. The chain recombines TRBV2 with TRBJ2-5; 8 bases line up with TRBD2. This CDR3 region has 13 residues. Looked up from germline, CDR1 is SNHLY and CDR2 is FYNNEI. The V segment lost 7 bases and the J segment 2 bases; nucleotides outside the gene matches: 3. The CDR3 is CASIGGGQETQYF. The CDR3 nucleotides read TGTGCCAGCATCGGGGGGGGTCAAGAGACCCAGTACTTC. Supplemented by reference TRBV2 and TRBJ2-5, the full variable domain reads EPEVTQTPSHQVTQMGQEVILRCVPISNHLYFYWYRQILGQKVEFLVSFYNNEISEKSEIFDDQFSVERPDGSNFTLKIRSTKLEDSAMYFCASIGGGQETQYFGPGTRLLVL.

This clonotype was detected only a few times. The V call is TRBV6-5, the J call TRBJ2-7; the D is unclear. V was cut by 1 base and J by 2 bases, with 9 bases left in between. The CDR3 loop spans 14 amino acids. Germline CDR1 reads MNHEY; CDR2 reads SVGAGI. The CDR3 region is CASSYYGPTYEQYF. Written as DNA, the CDR3 is TGTGCCAGCAGTTACTATGGACCCACCTACGAGCAGTACTTC.

The chain combines TRBV10-3 with TRBJ2-5, with D unclear. V dropped 3 bases and J dropped 4 bases, with 3 bases sitting between them. Germline values: CDR1 ENHRY, CDR2 SYGVKD. The CDR3 spans 11 residues. CDR3 in amino acids: CAISDIETQYF. CDR3 DNA sequence: TGTGCCATCAGTGACATAGAGACCCAGTACTTC.

This chain uses TRBV7-9 with TRBJ2-7; no reliable D call. Germline lookup yields CDR1 SEHNR and CDR2 FQNEAQ (reference sequence). The CDR3 totals 13 residues. Between the trimmed V and J ends, which lost 4 bases and 5 bases, there was a span of 12 bases. CDR3 DNA sequence: TGTGCCAGCAGCTCCCGGTACGAGAACGAGCAGTACTTC. This sequence encodes CASSSRYENEQYF.

This chain connects TRBV6-2 or TRBV6-3 to TRBJ2-1; D remains ambiguous. This CDR3 region has 13 residues. Trimming stripped 6 bases from V and 8 bases from J, with 14 bases between. Germline loops: CDR1 MNHEY, CDR2 SVGEGT. The DNA of the CDR3 is TGTGCCAGCAGCCGGGTCGCGGTTCATGAGCAGTTCTTC. Translated: CASSRVAVHEQFF.

The rearrangement joins TRBV7-9 to TRBJ1-2; 11 bases align to TRBD1. This CDR3 has 14 amino acids. V shed 5 bases and J 6 bases; nucleotides not matched to a gene: 5. CDR1 is SEHNR and CDR2 is FQNEAQ in the germline V gene (reference sequence). Written as DNA, the CDR3 is TGTGCCAGCAGCACAGGACAGGGGGCGGATGGCTACACCTTC. This gives the protein CASSTGQGADGYTF. The complete variable domain, with remaining parts taken from reference TRBV7-9 and TRBJ1-2, reads DTGVSQNPRHKITKRGQNVTFRCDPISEHNRLYWYRQTLGQGPEFLTYFQNEAQLEKSRLLSDRFSAERPKGSFSTLEIQRTEQGDSAMYLCASSTGQGADGYTFGSGTRLTVV.

This clonotype appeared a few times. The chain uses TRBV29-1 and TRBJ2-1; D may be TRBD2 (6 bases). Trimming removed 3 bases from V and 1 base from J, with 16 bases in between. The CDR3 runs 16 residues. The germline gives CDR1 SQVTM, CDR2 ANQGSEA. CDR3 amino acids: CSVEGLANLSYNEQFF. CDR3 coding DNA: TGCAGCGTTGAGGGTCTAGCGAATCTATCCTACAATGAGCAGTTCTTC.

This rearrangement joins TRBV7-2 to TRBJ1-5, with D unclear. The ends were cut back, 0 bases at V and 7 bases at J, with 7 bases in the middle. Germline CDR1 and CDR2: SGHTA and FQGNSA. The CDR3 consists of 13 residues. The CDR3 coding sequence is TGTGCCAGCAGCTTAGCTAGACAACAGCCCCAGCATTTT. This gives the protein CASSLARQQPQHF.

This clonotype was counted between two and nine times. This chain connects TRBV9 to TRBJ2-7; 10 positions agree with TRBD2. J lost 6 bases, V lost 1 base, and 1 base had no gene match. The V gene's germline CDR1 is SGDLS and CDR2 YYNGEE. The CDR3 has 13 residues. The CDR3 sequence is CASSVSGGGEQYF. The CDR3 DNA reads as TGTGCCAGCAGCGTAAGCGGGGGGGGCGAGCAGTACTTC.

The gene calls are TRBV7-2 and TRBJ2-3; unclear D gene. The V end was cut by 4 bases, the J end by 6 bases, with 17 bases between. This CDR3 comprises 15 residues. CDR1 is SGHTA, CDR2 FQGNSA, per germline. CDR3 bases: TGTGCCAGCAGCTCGCAATGGGCTGAAGGGGATACGCAGTATTTT. It is translated as CASSSQWAEGDTQYF.

The chain employs TRBV12-3 or TRBV12-4 and TRBJ2-5; 14 bases agree with TRBD2. The tail of the sequence fits TRBJ2-7 better, so the J call may be wrong. The CDR3 runs 18 residues. CDR3 in DNA: TGTGCCAGCAGTTTAGTCGGGACTAGCGGGAGCGGGTCCTACGAGCAGTACTTC. The encoded protein is CASSLVGTSGSGSYEQYF.